Listed here are 2 T cell receptor beta chains from one sample, sequenced in a study of T cell changes during pregnancy in multiple sclerosis. This table comes from immunoSEQ multiplex PCR, and its TCRdb copy is limited to in-frame clones, with some not included. The sample yields 120,000 or so clones, about 93% seen once. Sequencing used peripheral blood, obtained before pregnancy. The receptors were gathered from a female donor with multiple sclerosis, enrolled in a pregnancy study.

V gene TRBV5-1 combines with J gene TRBJ2-5; perhaps TRBD2 as D (6 bases). The CDR3 is 15 amino acids. Germline V CDR1 and CDR2: SGHRS, YFSETQ. The V end lost 4 bases, the J end lost 3 bases, and 16 bases lay between the germline ends. CDR3 coding DNA: TGCGCCAGCAGCCCGTTCCGGGACTGGAAAGAGACCCAGTACTTC. Translating gives CASSPFRDWKETQYF.

The V call is TRBV5-1, the J call TRBJ2-5, with TRBD2 matching over 9 bases. This CDR3 is built from 15 residues. V gave up 1 base and J gave up 7 bases; unmatched junction bases: 8. Germline assignment: CDR1 SGHRS and CDR2 YFSETQ. CDR3 in DNA: TGCGCCAGCAGCTTGAAGCTAGCGGGGAGCGGGACCCAGTACTTC. This gives the protein CASSLKLAGSGTQYF.